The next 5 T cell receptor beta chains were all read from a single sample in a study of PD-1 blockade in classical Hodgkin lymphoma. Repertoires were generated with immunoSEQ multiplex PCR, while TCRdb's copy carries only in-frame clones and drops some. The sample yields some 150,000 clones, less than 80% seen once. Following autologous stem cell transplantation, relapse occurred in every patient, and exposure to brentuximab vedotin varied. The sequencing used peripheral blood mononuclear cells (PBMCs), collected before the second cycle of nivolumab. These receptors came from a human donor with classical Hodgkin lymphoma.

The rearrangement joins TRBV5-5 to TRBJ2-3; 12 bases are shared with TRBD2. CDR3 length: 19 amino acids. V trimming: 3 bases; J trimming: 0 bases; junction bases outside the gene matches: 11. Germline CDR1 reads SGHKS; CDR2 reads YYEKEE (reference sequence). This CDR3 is CASSSSSGRASSSTDTQYF. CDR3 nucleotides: TGTGCCAGCAGCTCCTCTAGCGGGAGGGCCTCTAGTAGCACAGATACGCAGTATTTT.

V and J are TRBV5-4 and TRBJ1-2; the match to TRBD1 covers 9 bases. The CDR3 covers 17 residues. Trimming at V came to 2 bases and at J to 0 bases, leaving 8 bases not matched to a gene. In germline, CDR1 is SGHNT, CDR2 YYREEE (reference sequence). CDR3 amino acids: CASSLGTGTITNYGYTF. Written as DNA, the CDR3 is TGTGCCAGCAGCTTAGGGACAGGGACAATTACTAACTATGGCTACACCTTC.

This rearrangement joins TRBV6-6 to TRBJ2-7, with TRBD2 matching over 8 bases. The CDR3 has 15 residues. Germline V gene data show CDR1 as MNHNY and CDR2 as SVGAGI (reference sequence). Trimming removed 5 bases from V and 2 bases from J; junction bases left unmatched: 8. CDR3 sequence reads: CASSIERGYPYEQYF. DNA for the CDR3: TGTGCCAGCAGTATAGAGCGGGGGTATCCCTACGAGCAGTACTTC.

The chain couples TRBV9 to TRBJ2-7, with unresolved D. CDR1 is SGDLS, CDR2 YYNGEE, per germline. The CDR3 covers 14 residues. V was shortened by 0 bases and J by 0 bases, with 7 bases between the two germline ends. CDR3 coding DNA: TGTGCCAGCAGCGTAGGAAATCCCTCCTACGAGCAGTACTTC. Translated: CASSVGNPSYEQYF.

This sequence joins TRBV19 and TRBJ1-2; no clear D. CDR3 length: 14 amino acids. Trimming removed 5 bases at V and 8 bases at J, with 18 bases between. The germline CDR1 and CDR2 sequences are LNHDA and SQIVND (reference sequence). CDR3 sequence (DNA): TGTGCCAGTAGTCCTCGCCGATCGAGAGGCGGCTACACCTTC. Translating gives CASSPRRSRGGYTF.